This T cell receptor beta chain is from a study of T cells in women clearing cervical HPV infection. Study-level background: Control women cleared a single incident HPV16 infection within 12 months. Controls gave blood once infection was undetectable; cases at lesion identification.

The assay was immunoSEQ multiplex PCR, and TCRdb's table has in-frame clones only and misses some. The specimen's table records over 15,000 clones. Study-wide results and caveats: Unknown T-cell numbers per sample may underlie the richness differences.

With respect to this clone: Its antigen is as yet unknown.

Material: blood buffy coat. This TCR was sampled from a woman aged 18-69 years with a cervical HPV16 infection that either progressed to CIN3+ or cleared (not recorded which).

The CDR3 protein is CSARPGTGEETQYF. CDR3 bases read: TGCAGTGCTAGACCCGGGACAGGAGAAGAGACG. This chain uses TRBV20-1 with TRBJ2-3, with 8 positions matching TRBD1. Read data end 3 residues before the CDR3 end; the end is taken from the germline J gene. Germline lookup yields CDR1 DFQATT and CDR2 SNEGSKA (reference sequence). The CDR3 extends over 14 amino acids.